The TCR beta chain described here comes from a study of T-cell memory formation after mild COVID-19. Study results and limitations: In second-wave clones peaking day 37, SARS-CoV-2 specificity remained unconfirmed. Later expanders leaned CD4+, whereas clones that contracted between day 15 and 85 were balanced CD4/CD8. For contracting clones, CD4+ ones sat mainly in CM and EM, CD8+ in EMRA.

TCRdb independently ran MiXCR on the 5' RACE reads; one entry per CDR3 protein. The sample shows 390,000 or so distinct CDR3 sequences, 16% of them seen only once. V lost 0 bases, J lost 2 bases, and 6 bases stayed unmatched. The CDR3 spans 17 residues. The germline V gene has CDR1 LGHNA and CDR2 YSLEER. In this sample, this clonotype turned up a few times. Its antigen is currently unknown. The sequence was obtained from a man between 18 and 35 years old who had mild COVID-19 (a few samples of this study predate the infection). Cell type and time point are not known. This sequence joins TRBV4-3 and TRBJ2-3; TRBD2 matches 9 bases. The sequenced sample consisted of PBMCs or a T cell subset sorted from them (not recorded which). The CDR3 region has the DNA TGCGCCAGCAGCCAAGATGGTAGCGGGGGCCTCACAGATACGCAGTATTTT. Residues: CASSQDGSGGLTDTQYF.